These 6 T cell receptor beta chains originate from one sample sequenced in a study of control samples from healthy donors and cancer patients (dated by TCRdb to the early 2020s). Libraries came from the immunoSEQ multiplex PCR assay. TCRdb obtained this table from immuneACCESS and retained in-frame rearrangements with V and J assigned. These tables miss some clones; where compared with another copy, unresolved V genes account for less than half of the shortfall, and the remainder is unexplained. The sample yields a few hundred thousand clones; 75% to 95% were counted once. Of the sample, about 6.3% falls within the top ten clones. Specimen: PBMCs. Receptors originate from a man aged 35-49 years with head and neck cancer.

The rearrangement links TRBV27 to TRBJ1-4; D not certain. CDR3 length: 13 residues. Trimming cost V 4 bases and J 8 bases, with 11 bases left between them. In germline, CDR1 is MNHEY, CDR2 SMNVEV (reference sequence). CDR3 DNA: TGTGCCAGCAGTTCCTTTCTTGGCGAAAAACTGTTTTTT. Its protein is CASSSFLGEKLFF.

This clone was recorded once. For the CDR3, the DNA is TGCAGCGTTGCGGGACAGGCTAGCACAGATACGCAGTATTTT. This sequence encodes CSVAGQASTDTQYF. The rearrangement links TRBV29-1 to TRBJ2-3; 8 bases map to TRBD1. Germline V gives CDR1 SQVTM, CDR2 ANQGSEA. Losses at the gene ends were 4 bases for V and 0 bases for J; bases not matched to a gene: 3. CDR3 length equals 14 residues.

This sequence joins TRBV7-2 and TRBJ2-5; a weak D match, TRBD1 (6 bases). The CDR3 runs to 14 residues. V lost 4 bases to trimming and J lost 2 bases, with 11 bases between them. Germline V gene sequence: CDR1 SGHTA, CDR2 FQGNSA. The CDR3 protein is CASSSTGSQETQYF. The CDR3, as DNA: TGTGCCAGCAGCTCGACAGGCTCTCAAGAGACCCAGTACTTC. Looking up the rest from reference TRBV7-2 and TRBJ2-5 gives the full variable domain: GAGVSQSPSNKVTEKGKDVELRCDPISGHTALYWYRQSLGQGLEFLIYFQGNSAPDKSGLPSDRFSAERTGGSVSTLTIQRTQQEDSAVYLCASSSTGSQETQYFGPGTRLLVL.

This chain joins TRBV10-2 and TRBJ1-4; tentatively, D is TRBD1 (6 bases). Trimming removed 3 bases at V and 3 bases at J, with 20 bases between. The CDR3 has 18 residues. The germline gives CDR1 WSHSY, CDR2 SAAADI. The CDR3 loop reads CASSDGQQVHPANEKLFF. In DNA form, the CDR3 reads TGCGCCAGCAGTGACGGACAGCAGGTTCACCCAGCTAATGAAAAACTGTTTTTT.

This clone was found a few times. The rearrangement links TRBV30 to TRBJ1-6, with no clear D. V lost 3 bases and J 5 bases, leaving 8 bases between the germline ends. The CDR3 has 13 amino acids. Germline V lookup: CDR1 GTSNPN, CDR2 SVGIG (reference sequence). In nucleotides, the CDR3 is TGTGCCTGGAGACCGGAGAATAATTCACCCCTCCACTTT. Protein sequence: CAWRPENNSPLHF.

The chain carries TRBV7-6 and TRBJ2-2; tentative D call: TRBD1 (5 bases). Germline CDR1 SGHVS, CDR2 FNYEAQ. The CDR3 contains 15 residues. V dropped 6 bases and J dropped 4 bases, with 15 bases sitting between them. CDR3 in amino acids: CASSSVTDTTGELFF. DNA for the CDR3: TGTGCCAGCAGTTCAGTGACAGATACCACCGGGGAGCTGTTTTTT.